The T cell receptor (beta chain) under discussion was sequenced for a study of cytomegalovirus exposure and HLA in healthy donors (dated by TCRdb to the late 2010s). Notes on the research overall: An earlier analysis of several hundred of the donors reported approximately 280 Gb of sequence data and 95 million to 130 million unique TCR beta sequences obtained from some 200 million T cells. Roughly 300 gigabases of sequencing data and approximately 92 million unique TCR sequences made up an early release that covered under 750 HLA-typed donors. Of the approximately 400 genotyped donors, less than 85% were placed in the genetic ancestry cluster associated with self-reported Caucasian donors. The aim of the study was to test whether cataloging public T cell receptors could identify signatures of past pathogen exposure. The T cell repertoires of under 750 subjects were profiled by immunosequencing and related to cytomegalovirus serostatus. In addition to the first cohort of 650 to 750 subjects, a separate validation cohort of approximately 130 different subjects was used. High-throughput TCR immunosequencing, statistical association of individual TCRs with disease status, and machine learning were combined to predict cytomegalovirus infection status. In a later analysis, previously published TCR beta repertoires from hundreds of donors were re-analyzed and high-resolution HLA genotyping was added so that TCR occurrence patterns could be studied. In the later analysis, no new phenotypic data were used to find candidate immune exposures; instead, reliance was placed on TCR beta sequences and their occurrence across donors. In an earlier analysis of a few hundred of the donors, high-throughput TCR beta sequencing was used to judge whether each TCR beta V gene segment behaved as functional or pseudogenic. Donor age, sex, ethnicity and CMV serostatus were compiled alongside the repertoire data. A later genetic analysis took genome-wide SNP genotypes for about 55% of the 666 donors and used that subset as a discovery cohort. Every discovery cohort repertoire had been produced on one sequencing platform. HLA typing covered class I and class II loci at four-digit resolution. The number of donors typed differed by locus, with about 629-630 for A, B, C, DRB1 and DQB1, 522 for DQA1, over 600 for DPA1, and some 450 for DPB1. Because of strong linkage in the cohort, five DR-DQ haplotypes were treated as single units for association and clustering. Among about 370 genotyped donors of the cohort, an average of about 240,000 unique TCR beta nucleotide sequences was sequenced per donor, of which about 19% were non-productive.

The CDR3, from cysteine to phenylalanine, totals 15 residues. Only the CDR3 DNA stays, 45 bases, in frame from base 1. Taken from the germline V gene, the CDR1 and CDR2 loops are SGHVS and FNYEAQ. The junction shows trimming of 0 bases on V and 4 bases on J, and the gene matches do not reach 1 base of it. Library creation used the immunoSEQ multiplex PCR assay. For the multiplex PCR, a mixture combining 60 forward primers for TCR Vbeta segments and 13 reverse primers for TCR Jbeta segments was used. The CDR3 region of rearranged TCR beta genes was amplified from genomic DNA with a multiplex PCR assay. Amplified TCR beta libraries were sequenced as 87-base-pair reads on the Illumina HiSeq System. Concerning the study's data processing: A later analysis counted approximately 84 million unique TCR beta chains across the 600 to 850 repertoires, and 10 million to 12 million of these chains were shared by at least two donors. Raw reads were error-corrected and collapsed into unique sequences with a nearest-neighbor algorithm that merged closely related sequences to remove PCR and sequencing errors. V, D and J gene segments were assigned by aligning CDR3 sequences to IMGT reference sequences. For a sequence to be retained, a match of at least six nucleotides to both a V gene segment and a J gene segment was required. A rearrangement was called productive if the CDR3 had no stop codons and remained in frame with V and J, and every other rearrangement was called non-productive. CDR3 was defined by IMGT convention, running from the second conserved V-encoded cysteine to the conserved J-encoded phenylalanine. The earlier analysis of some 600 of the donors excluded sequences that lacked an unambiguous match to a single V gene segment. An earlier analysis of fewer than 650 of the donors classified V segments as functional when productive rearrangements were above 56.7% and as segregating when the standard deviation between donors was above 5%. A statistical classification framework was developed to diagnose cytomegalovirus status using the catalog of TCR beta chain sequences. In a later analysis, V and J genes were assigned by comparing TCR nucleotide sequences against IMGT/GENE-DB human TR gene sequences. Using the TCRdist pipeline, a later analysis assigned CDR3 sequences along with most-parsimonious VDJ recombination scenarios. In a later analysis, each TCR beta chain was defined by its CDR3 amino acid sequence together with its V-gene family, and reads without a unique V-gene family were excluded. As a way to deal with suspected cross-contamination and a sequencing artifact, a later analysis dropped approximately 570 nucleotide sequences that were highly shared and had low generation probability. In a later analysis, a clonal expansion index was calculated for each public chain from normalized within-repertoire ranks of inferred template counts. In a later analysis, generation probabilities were computed with a VDJ recombination model fitted to out-of-frame rearrangements, and the resulting probabilities were checked against IGoR. In a later analysis, TCR-TCR, TCR-HLA and TCR-CMV co-occurrence was scored with hypergeometric tests, and a repertoire-size bias correction was applied to TCR pairs. A later analysis estimated false discovery rates by permuting HLA or CMV assignments 20 times. A later analysis grouped co-occurring TCRs with DBSCAN, adding TCRdist sequence similarity when clustering within HLA-allele-positive subsets. Repertoires with fewer than 30,000 or more than 120,000 public chains, plus five repertoires with anomalous nucleotide sharing, were excluded from co-occurrence clustering. As stored in TCRdb, this immuneACCESS dataset retains in-frame rearrangements with V and J assigned. A fraction of the clones does not appear; measured against another copy, unresolved V genes explain less than half of the discrepancy, and the remainder lacks a known reason. Clone size and V and J calls were adopted from that table, with D and trimming inferred from the DNA. Counted in this sample were approximately 150,000 clones; 80% to 90% of them appeared once. The ten largest clonotypes hold 13% of the sample.

Beyond this particular receptor, the publication reports: Only TCR beta chains were sequenced in this cohort, and the absence of alpha or paired-chain data limited detectable features. Compared with the approximately 700-donor mean, donors in an Asian-associated ancestry cluster had fewer N-insertions in productive TCRs, according to a later genetic analysis. A group of highly shared sequence variants was considered likely to be a technical artifact of the sequencing pipeline. In an earlier analysis of 450 to 750 of the donors, most TCR beta V segments appeared in productive rearrangements about 87% or about 30% of the time, broadly matching IMGT annotations. The classifier was reported to diagnose cytomegalovirus status with high specificity and sensitivity in both the original and validation cohorts. The only immune exposure information available for the cohort was CMV serostatus. Linkage disequilibrium might explain the correlated functional status among segregating V segments, but an unknown experimental factor could not be ruled out. Roughly 15 rarely observed V segments, including chromosome 9 orphons, were excluded from the earlier analysis of about 600 of the donors because counts were too low. The 87-base-pair reads could not distinguish some IMGT-functional V segments, including TRBV6-2 and TRBV6-3, so those segments were excluded. A few of the identified cytomegalovirus-associated TCR beta chains were confirmed in vitro to be specific for cytomegalovirus antigens. Compared with equally common non-associated chains, HLA-associated TCR beta chains in a later analysis were more clonally expanded and had lower generation probabilities. A later analysis found that TCR association rates varied across HLA loci, with DRB1 alleles showing the most associated TCRs and HLA-C alleles the fewest. A further reported finding was that TCR beta sequences accurately predicted the HLA-A and HLA-B alleles for most subjects in the first cohort. The authors suggested that the approach could potentially be extended to other disease states and immunological phenotypes. Across donors, most TCR sequences were observed very rarely, whereas some public TCRs were present in many individuals. A later analysis associated 15,000 or so TCR beta sequences with specific HLA alleles at a false discovery rate of 0.05. The presence/absence analyses assumed that sequencing depth was roughly uniform across donors, and that assumption may not be true. Because HLA typing was unavailable for some donors at each locus, only the typed subset was used in association tests. V-gene and J-gene trimming of TCR beta chains was associated with a missense DCLRE1C variant in a later genetic analysis, and the association was replicated in an independent cohort. When HLA alleles, especially DR and DQ, strongly co-occurred, TCR associations were difficult to assign to individual alleles. According to a later analysis, parvovirus B19, influenza, CMV and Epstein-Barr virus appeared linked to several top co-occurrence clusters. In the study, around 160 TCR beta chains were listed as associated with cytomegalovirus. Most CMV-associated TCR beta chains appeared to be HLA-restricted in a later analysis, and the HLA associations seemed to be driven largely by CMV exposure.

Concerning this clone itself: Its recognized antigen is unknown. No base quality information exists; no much larger clone differs at one position. Other DNA sequences of this sample code for an identical CDR3.

The cohort comprised some 680 healthy bone marrow donors. At the time of sampling, all cohort members were nominally healthy, though unrecorded immune exposures were likely present. The donor was CMV seronegative and was included in the group of hundreds of seronegative cohort members. A peripheral blood sample was provided by each donor, and peripheral blood mononuclear cells were used for TCR beta sequencing. Genomic DNA extraction from the blood cell samples was performed with the Qiagen DNeasy Blood Extraction Kit. Sequenced material: PBMCs. The TCR sequence derives from a woman between 45 and 65 years old in good health and CMV-seronegative. The V and J segments used are TRBV7-6 and TRBJ2-1, with TRBD2 matching 9 junction bases. CDR3 loop: CASSLATSGYNEQFF. The DNA sequence follows: TGTGCCAGCAGCTTAGCGACTAGCGGTTACAATGAGCAGTTCTTC.